Here is one T cell receptor beta chain with its context. Trimming took off 4 bases at V and 0 bases at J, with 7 bases between the two ends. Per the germline V gene, CDR1 is SNHLY and CDR2 is FYNNEI. This CDR3 is 14 amino acids long. The data belong to a study of shared clonotypes between healthy human individuals. The method was immunoSEQ multiplex PCR; TCRdb's version includes in-frame clones alone and lacks a portion of them. The top ten hold approximately 0.95% of the sample, which has about a million clones, about 72% seen once. The specimen was memory CD4+ T cells from PBMCs. Subset: CD45RA-negative fraction. The gene calls are TRBV2 and TRBJ1-5; possible D gene TRBD1, 5 bases. This receptor was taken from a man younger than 35 in good health. Some clones in this sample may be carry-over from other donors' samples. CDR3 sequence (DNA): TGTGCCAGCAGTGCCGGACATAGCAATCAGCCCCAGCATTTT. Translation gives CASSAGHSNQPQHF.